The rows below give T cell receptor beta chains drawn from one sample of a study. TCRdb re-called the 5' RACE reads through MiXCR, storing one row per CDR3 protein. Counted here are around 9,000 distinct CDR3 sequences, roughly 34% occurring once; the ten biggest clones make up about 6%. Sequenced material: Tregs sorted from blood. The receptors stem from a female donor with breast cancer. Both conserved end residues are part of each CDR3. The D gene is left open where the match is weak.

D: -; V: TRBV5-1; J: TRBJ1-1; CDR3: CASRPIGGSAEAFF
D: -; V: TRBV5-6; J: TRBJ2-2; CDR3: CASSLRGNTGELFF
D: TRBD2; V: TRBV20-1; J: TRBJ2-3; CDR3: CSARDLVASGGIDTQYF
D: TRBD2; V: TRBV20-1; J: TRBJ2-3; CDR3: CSARTIAGVVDTQYF
D: -; V: TRBV20-1; J: TRBJ1-1; CDR3: CSAPTDSGAFF
D: -; V: TRBV6-5; J: TRBJ1-2; CDR3: CASSENPAIVGYTF
D: TRBD1; V: TRBV19; J: TRBJ2-7; CDR3: CASSSGSGQSYEQYF
D: TRBD1; V: TRBV6-2/TRBV6-3; J: TRBJ2-3; CDR3: CASRVQGAQRYTDTQYF
D: -; V: TRBV5-1; J: TRBJ2-1; CDR3: CASSSKRGDEQFF
D: TRBD2; V: TRBV3-1; J: TRBJ2-7; CDR3: CASAGLAGEQYF
D: -; V: TRBV11-1; J: TRBJ1-3; CDR3: CASSLLQTGTIYF
D: -; V: TRBV20-1; J: TRBJ1-1; CDR3: CSARTRWFVGTEAFF
D: -; V: TRBV20-1; J: TRBJ2-5; CDR3: CSASRGGETQYF
D: TRBD2; V: TRBV6-8; J: TRBJ2-1; CDR3: CASSYPSGRGGEQFF
D: TRBD1; V: TRBV4-3; J: TRBJ2-3; CDR3: CASRPGQGATDAQYF
D: -; V: TRBV20-1; J: TRBJ2-1; CDR3: CSASSTDSYNEQFF
D: -; V: TRBV9; J: TRBJ2-2; CDR3: CASSVDPNTGELFF
D: -; V: TRBV28; J: TRBJ2-7; CDR3: CASSLGGHNSYEQYF
D: -; V: TRBV28; J: TRBJ2-7; CDR3: CASSSVGDLYF
D: -; V: TRBV5-1; J: TRBJ1-2; CDR3: CASSFSGPGGYGYTF
D: -; V: TRBV27; J: TRBJ2-3; CDR3: CASSSTGLGGTQYF
D: TRBD2; V: TRBV7-8; J: TRBJ2-1; CDR3: CASSPSRLANYNEQFF
D: -; V: TRBV7-9; J: TRBJ2-5; CDR3: CASSLVGGETQYF
D: TRBD1; V: TRBV7-9; J: TRBJ2-1; CDR3: CASSLFTGVYNEQFF
D: TRBD1; V: TRBV20-1; J: TRBJ2-7; CDR3: CSARSVAGTGRGRLGYEQYF
D: -; V: TRBV4-3; J: TRBJ2-4; CDR3: CASSQGRAKNIQYF
D: TRBD2; V: TRBV6-1; J: TRBJ2-7; CDR3: CASIPDPGLAGTYEQYF
D: -; V: TRBV6-2/TRBV6-3; J: TRBJ1-5; CDR3: CASRDAGYNQPQHF
D: -; V: TRBV11-2; J: TRBJ2-1; CDR3: CASSLGSLNEQFF
D: -; V: TRBV29-1; J: TRBJ1-1; CDR3: CSVDCVGGEAFF
D: -; V: TRBV20-1; J: TRBJ1-5; CDR3: CSASGQGSQPQHF
D: TRBD1; V: TRBV5-1; J: TRBJ1-1; CDR3: CASSAGPGTGINTEAFF
D: -; V: TRBV4-1; J: TRBJ2-1; CDR3: CASSQENYNEQFF
D: -; V: TRBV20-1; J: TRBJ1-1; CDR3: CSAAPIGMDTEAFF
D: -; V: TRBV2; J: TRBJ1-3; CDR3: CASSLTGPPGNTIYF
D: -; V: TRBV6-5; J: TRBJ1-5; CDR3: CASSYSSNGNQPQHF
D: -; V: TRBV4-3; J: TRBJ2-1; CDR3: CASRQGLDSYNEQFF
D: TRBD2; V: TRBV6-5; J: TRBJ2-2; CDR3: CASGSTSGRGTGELFF
D: -; V: TRBV11-1; J: TRBJ1-2; CDR3: CASSSTGGNYGYTF
D: -; V: TRBV6-1; J: TRBJ2-5; CDR3: CASSKGGETQYF
D: -; V: TRBV28; J: TRBJ1-6; CDR3: CASSFFDIQSSPLHF
D: -; V: TRBV4-1; J: TRBJ1-1; CDR3: CASGQANLVGRGNTEAFF
D: TRBD1; V: TRBV4-1; J: TRBJ1-2; CDR3: CASSQRAGTGSYGYTF
D: -; V: TRBV12-3/TRBV12-4; J: TRBJ1-1; CDR3: CASSLAGITEAFF
D: -; V: TRBV6-1; J: TRBJ2-4; CDR3: CASSEIQNIQYF
D: -; V: TRBV20-1; J: TRBJ2-5; CDR3: CSAVHSGTLQETQYF
D: -; V: TRBV7-3; J: TRBJ2-6; CDR3: CASSLIPLLSSGANVLTF
D: -; V: TRBV5-5; J: TRBJ2-1; CDR3: CASSYYSEGGGHEGNEQFF
D: -; V: TRBV9; J: TRBJ1-5; CDR3: CASSVGVGADSNQPQHF
D: -; V: TRBV6-5; J: TRBJ1-1; CDR3: CATSYSVWGQAFF
D: -; V: TRBV6-5; J: TRBJ2-1; CDR3: CASSYRTRPPSNEQFF
D: -; V: TRBV27; J: TRBJ2-1; CDR3: CASSPSVRNEQFF
D: TRBD2; V: TRBV10-3; J: TRBJ2-1; CDR3: CAISETSGSEQFF